The next 25 T cell receptor beta chains were all read from a single sample in a study of OX40 agonist ivuxolimab in advanced cancers. Method: immunoSEQ multiplex PCR; TCRdb's copy keeps in-frame clones and lacks some. The table records about 50,000 clones, around 88% of them present only once. The sample in question was CD4+ or CD8+ T cells sorted from blood, obtained in a trial of the OX40 agonist ivuxolimab. Receptor source: an adult with an advanced solid tumor such as melanoma, head and neck, liver or kidney cancer.

This chain connects TRBV28 to TRBJ2-5; D may be TRBD2 (6 bases). Trimming left V 0 bases short and J 4 bases short, with 24 bases between. This CDR3 is built from 19 residues. CDR1 and CDR2 from the germline V gene are MDHEN and SYDVKM. The CDR3: CASSLWAGRRGSVGETQYF. DNA of the CDR3: TGTGCCAGCAGTTTATGGGCCGGGAGACGCGGGTCAGTAGGAGAGACCCAGTACTTC.

In its sample, this clone was seen a few times. The chain carries TRBV28 and TRBJ1-1, with no clear D. V lost 4 bases and J 6 bases, leaving 9 bases between the germline ends. The CDR3 consists of 12 residues. Germline V CDR1 and CDR2: MDHEN, SYDVKM. CDR3 sequence (DNA): TGTGCCAGCAGTTCAGCGATTCCTGAAGCTTTCTTT. It specifies CASSSAIPEAFF.

This rearrangement joins TRBV9 to TRBJ2-5; possible D gene TRBD2, 5 bases. TRBJ2-7 matches the DNA end more closely, so the J call is doubtful. Germline V lookup: CDR1 SGDLS, CDR2 YYNGEE. The CDR3 length is 15 residues. CDR3 region: CASSRSLEAAYEQYF. In DNA form, the CDR3 reads TGTGCCAGCAGCCGGTCTCTGGAGGCGGCCTACGAGCAGTACTTC.

This clone was found a few times. The genes are TRBV28 and TRBJ2-1, with 7 bases matching TRBD2. Germline CDR1 MDHEN, CDR2 SYDVKM. Trimming cost V 6 bases and J 7 bases; bases outside gene matches: 9. The CDR3 runs 14 residues. This CDR3 reads CASRAGLTRNEQFF. Written as DNA, the CDR3 is TGTGCCAGCAGAGCGGGACTTACGCGAAATGAGCAGTTCTTC.

V and J are TRBV9 and TRBJ1-5, with D hard to call. In germline, CDR1 is SGDLS, CDR2 YYNGEE. The length of the CDR3 is 13 residues. V was clipped by 4 bases and J by 5 bases, with 10 bases between them. The CDR3 DNA sequence: TGTGCCAGCAGCCCTAAGGCGGATCAGCCCCAGCATTTT. It translates to CASSPKADQPQHF. Looking up the rest from reference TRBV9 and TRBJ1-5 gives the full variable domain: DSGVTQTPKHLITATGQRVTLRCSPRSGDLSVYWYQQSLDQGLQFLIQYYNGEERAKGNILERFSAQQFPDLHSELNLSSLELGDSALYFCASSPKADQPQHFGDGTRLSIL.

V gene TRBV5-6 combines with J gene TRBJ1-5; no firm D call. Germline values: CDR1 SGHDT, CDR2 YYEEEE. The CDR3 contains 15 residues. Trimming took off 4 bases at V and 2 bases at J, with 13 bases between the two ends. DNA for the CDR3: TGTGCCAGCAGCCCCGGGCCGGGCGGCAATCAGCCCCAGCATTTT. Amino acids: CASSPGPGGNQPQHF. Full variable domain (remainder filled in from reference TRBV5-6 and TRBJ1-5): DAGVTQSPTHLIKTRGQQVTLRCSPKSGHDTVSWYQQALGQGPQFIFQYYEEEERQRGNFPDRFSGHQFPNYSSELNVNALLLGDSALYLCASSPGPGGNQPQHFGDGTRLSIL.

The chain carries TRBV29-1 and TRBJ1-1, with D perhaps matching TRBD1 (6 bases). Germline assignment: CDR1 SQVTM and CDR2 ANQGSEA. This CDR3 has 12 amino acids. V was clipped by 6 bases and J by 5 bases, with 13 bases between them. The CDR3 bases are TGCAGCGTCGTCAGGGGTGGGACTGAAGCTTTCTTT. Protein product: CSVVRGGTEAFF.

The chain combines TRBV18 with TRBJ2-1; 11 bases are shared with TRBD2. The ends lost 6 bases at V and 7 bases at J; junction bases unmatched: 8. This CDR3 is 15 amino acids long. The V gene's germline CDR1 is KGHSH and CDR2 LQKENI. The CDR3 here is CASSESSGRFNEQFF. The CDR3 DNA reads TGTGCCAGCTCTGAATCTAGCGGGAGGTTTAATGAGCAGTTCTTC.

The chain employs TRBV18 and TRBJ2-2, with 7 bases aligning to TRBD1. CDR1 KGHSH and CDR2 LQKENI come from the germline V gene. The junction had 10 bases not matched to a gene; V was cut back by 6 bases and J by 3 bases. This CDR3 comprises 16 residues. DNA for the CDR3: TGTGCCAGCTCGCCAGGGACAGCCTCCTACACCGGGGAGCTGTTTTTT. This gives the protein CASSPGTASYTGELFF.

This clone was recorded only once. V is TRBV18 and J is TRBJ2-7; 11 positions match TRBD1. CDR3 length equals 14 residues. V was pared by 6 bases and J by 7 bases, with 8 bases of the junction left unmatched. The germline V gene encodes CDR1 KGHSH and CDR2 LQKENI. The CDR3 DNA reads as TGTGCCAGCTCCGCCGGGACAGGGGGTAGGGAGCAGTACTTC. This sequence encodes CASSAGTGGREQYF.

V usage is TRBV21-1 and J usage is TRBJ2-5; the D call in the table, TRBD2, was not verified against the DNA. TRBV21-1 is listed as a pseudogene. There are 14 residues in the CDR3. CDR3 region: CASSKRRRGETQYF. Written as DNA, the CDR3 is TGTGCCAGCAGCAAAAGGCGCCGGGGTGAGACCCAGTACTTC.

This rearrangement joins TRBV19 to TRBJ2-6; D gene uncertain. CDR3 size: 14 residues. Trimming cost V 8 bases and J 3 bases, with 11 bases left between them. The V gene's germline CDR1 is LNHDA and CDR2 SQIVND (reference sequence). The DNA for the CDR3 is TGTGCCAGTGGAGAAGAGCATGGGGCCAACGTCCTGACTTTC. Its protein product is CASGEEHGANVLTF.

The chain links TRBV13 to TRBJ2-3; D remains unclear. The CDR3 length is 15 residues. Germline V gene lookup returns CDR1 PRHDT and CDR2 FYEKMQ (reference sequence). The germline V and J ends were trimmed by 1 base and 0 bases, with 8 bases remaining between them. The CDR3 DNA reads as TGTGCCAGCAGCTTAGCCGGACGCAGCACAGATACGCAGTATTTT. This sequence encodes CASSLAGRSTDTQYF.

The rearrangement joins TRBV5-4 to TRBJ2-5, with a tentative D call TRBD1 (6 bases). With 4 bases removed from V and 3 bases from J, the gap between germline ends came to 16 bases. The CDR3 length is 15 residues. CDR1 is SGHNT, CDR2 YYREEE, per germline (reference sequence). Written as DNA, the CDR3 is TGTGCCAGCAGCAAAGGACAGAATACTAAAGAGACCCAGTACTTC. Its protein is CASSKGQNTKETQYF.

This sequence joins TRBV10-2 and TRBJ2-1; TRBD1 aligns across 7 bases. This CDR3 comprises 16 residues. Germline V gene sequence: CDR1 WSHSY, CDR2 SAAADI. The J segment lost 0 bases and the V segment lost 3 bases, leaving 5 bases of the junction unmatched. The DNA of the CDR3 is TGCGCCAGCAGTGATCGCCAGGGGGACTCCTACAATGAGCAGTTCTTC. This translates into CASSDRQGDSYNEQFF.

The J gene is TRBJ2-3, the V gene TRBV9; the D gene could be TRBD1 or TRBD2 (5 bases each). The CDR3 contains 17 residues. The V end was cut by 1 base, the J end by 1 base, with 16 bases between. Germline V gives CDR1 SGDLS, CDR2 YYNGEE. CDR3: CASSVTTGTTRTDTQYF. CDR3 sequence (DNA): TGTGCCAGCAGCGTAACTACCGGGACCACACGCACAGATACGCAGTATTTT.

As DNA, the CDR3 is TGCAGCGGGACTAGTGGGCATGAGCAGTTCTTC. Amino acids: CSGTSGHEQFF. The V gene is TRBV29-1, the J gene TRBJ2-1, with 7 bases aligning to TRBD2. Germline CDR1 and CDR2: SQVTM and ANQGSEA. CDR3 length equals 11 residues. Trimming took 7 bases from V and 8 from J; bases not matched to a gene: 5.

V and J are TRBV4-1 and TRBJ2-3; 10 positions match TRBD2. The CDR3 consists of 17 residues. With 0 bases clipped from V and 4 bases from J, the junction kept 7 bases outside the gene matches. Germline V lookup: CDR1 MGHRA, CDR2 YSYEKL. Here the CDR3 reads CASSQDALAGAADTQYF. CDR3 coding DNA: TGCGCCAGCAGCCAAGACGCCCTAGCGGGAGCCGCAGATACGCAGTATTTT.

The gene calls are TRBV19 and TRBJ2-7, with D tentatively TRBD2 (6 bases). Germline CDR1 reads LNHDA; CDR2 reads SQIVND (reference sequence). V was pared by 8 bases and J by 0 bases, with 11 bases between. The CDR3 covers 13 residues. In DNA form, the CDR3 reads TGTGCCAGTGGTAGCGGTTACTCCTACGAGCAGTACTTC. It yields the protein CASGSGYSYEQYF.

The chain uses TRBV19 and TRBJ1-5; 9 bases match TRBD1. V lost 4 bases and J lost 0; bases outside the gene matches: 7. This CDR3 has 17 amino acids. Germline V CDR1 and CDR2: LNHDA, SQIVND (reference sequence). Here the CDR3 DNA reads TGTGCCAGTAGTACCTCCGGGACAGGGATTAGCAATCAGCCCCAGCATTTT. The encoded protein is CASSTSGTGISNQPQHF. The full variable domain, rest sourced from reference TRBV19 and TRBJ1-5, is DGGITQSPKYLFRKEGQNVTLSCEQNLNHDAMYWYRQDPGQGLRLIYYSQIVNDFQKGDIAEGYSVSREKKESFPLTVTSAQKNPTAFYLCASSTSGTGISNQPQHFGDGTRLSIL.

The V gene is TRBV5-4, the J gene TRBJ2-7; weak D call: TRBD2 (6 bases). Germline V lookup: CDR1 SGHNT, CDR2 YYREEE (reference sequence). The CDR3 consists of 17 residues. Trimming left V 0 bases short and J 6 bases short, with 22 bases between. The CDR3 nucleotides are TGTGCCAGCAGCTTGGGGCTAACAGCCGGGACTCCCCGCGAGCAGTACTTC. Its translation is CASSLGLTAGTPREQYF.

The rearrangement joins TRBV11-2 to TRBJ2-1, with 13 bases identical to TRBD2. V lost 4 bases, J lost 0 bases, and 3 bases stayed unmatched. The germline CDR1 and CDR2 sequences are SGHAT and FQNNGV. The CDR3 has 17 amino acids. CDR3 loop: CASSWGLAGSSYNEQFF. The CDR3 DNA is TGTGCCAGCAGCTGGGGACTAGCGGGGAGCTCCTACAATGAGCAGTTCTTC. Full variable domain (missing parts from reference TRBV11-2 and TRBJ2-1): EAGVAQSPRYKIIEKRQSVAFWCNPISGHATLYWYQQILGQGPKLLIQFQNNGVVDDSQLPKDRFSAERLKGVDSTLKIQPAKLEDSAVYLCASSWGLAGSSYNEQFFGPGTRLTVL.

The chain combines TRBV7-9 with TRBJ2-2; 8 nucleotides line up with TRBD1. V trimming: 1 base; J trimming: 7 bases; junction bases outside the gene matches: 2. The germline V gene has CDR1 SEHNR and CDR2 FQNEAQ (reference sequence). The CDR3 loop spans 14 amino acids. Here the CDR3 reads CASSLGQGYGELFF. DNA of the CDR3: TGTGCCAGCAGCTTAGGACAGGGGTACGGGGAGCTGTTTTTT.

This clone was seen a handful of times. The CDR3 DNA reads as TGTGCCAGCAGACAGGGGACCGCTAGGTATGGCTACACCTTC. It translates to CASRQGTARYGYTF. The V and J genes are TRBV2 and TRBJ1-2; TRBD1 agrees at 7 bases. In germline, CDR1 is SNHLY, CDR2 FYNNEI. The V and J ends lost 6 bases and 5 bases, in that order; junction bases with no gene match: 9. CDR3 length equals 14 residues.

Of note for this clone: This may stem from a read error, because a much larger clone lies one nucleotide away. The rearrangement uses TRBV5-1 and TRBJ2-7; 11 bases map to TRBD1. Germline loops: CDR1 SGHRS, CDR2 YFSETQ. J was trimmed by 6 bases and V by 0 bases; bases with no gene match: 2. This CDR3 comprises 14 residues. In nucleotides, the CDR3 is TGCGCCAGCAGCTTGGGGGACAGGGGGGGCGAGCAGTACTTC. Protein: CASSLGDRGGEQYF.